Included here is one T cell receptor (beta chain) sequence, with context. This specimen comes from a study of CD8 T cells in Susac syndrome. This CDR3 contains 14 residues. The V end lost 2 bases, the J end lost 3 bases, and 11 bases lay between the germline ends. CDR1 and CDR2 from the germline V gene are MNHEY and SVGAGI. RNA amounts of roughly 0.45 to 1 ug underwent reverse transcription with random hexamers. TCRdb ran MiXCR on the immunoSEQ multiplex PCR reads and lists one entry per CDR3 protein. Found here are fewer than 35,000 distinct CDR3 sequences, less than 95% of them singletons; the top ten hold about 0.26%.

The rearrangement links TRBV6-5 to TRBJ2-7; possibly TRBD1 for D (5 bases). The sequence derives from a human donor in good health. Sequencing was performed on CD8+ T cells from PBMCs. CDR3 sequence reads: CASSYDSLVYEQYF. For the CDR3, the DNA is TGTGCCAGCAGTTACGACAGTTTAGTCTACGAGCAGTACTTC.